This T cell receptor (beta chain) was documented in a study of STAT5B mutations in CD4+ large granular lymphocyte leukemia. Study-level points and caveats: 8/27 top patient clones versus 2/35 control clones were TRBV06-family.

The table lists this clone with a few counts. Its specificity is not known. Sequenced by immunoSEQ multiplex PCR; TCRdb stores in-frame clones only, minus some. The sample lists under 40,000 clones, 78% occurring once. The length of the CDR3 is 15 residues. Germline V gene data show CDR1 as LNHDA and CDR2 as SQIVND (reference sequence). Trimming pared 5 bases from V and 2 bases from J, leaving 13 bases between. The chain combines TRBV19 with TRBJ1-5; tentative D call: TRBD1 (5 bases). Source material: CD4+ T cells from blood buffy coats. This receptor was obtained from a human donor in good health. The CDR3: CASSSSGGGNQPQHF. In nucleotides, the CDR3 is TGTGCCAGTAGTTCCTCTGGGGGGGGCAATCAGCCCCAGCATTTT.